This TCR beta chain was recovered during a study of shared clonotypes between healthy human individuals. V lost 8 bases, J lost 0 bases, and 17 bases lay in between. The germline V gene encodes CDR1 KGHSH and CDR2 LQKENI. The CDR3 covers 16 residues. Method: immunoSEQ multiplex PCR; TCRdb's copy keeps in-frame clones and lacks some. The repertoire has fewer than 1.8 million clones, about 98.5% of them found once; the top ten carry approximately 0.4%. V usage is TRBV18 and J usage is TRBJ2-1; D is perhaps TRBD1 (6 bases). The source is a man aged 25 to 45 in good health. The specimen was naive CD4+ T cells sorted from blood. The subset denotes: CD45RA+ positively selected. CDR3 amino acids: CASPTTRDNSYNEQFF. CDR3 DNA: TGTGCCAGCCCTACCACGAGGGACAACTCCTACAATGAGCAGTTCTTC.